The 8 T cell receptor beta chains below come from one sample, sequenced in a study of T cell responses to AZD1222 COVID-19 vaccine (dated by TCRdb to about 2021). Per the publication, the time point label means: baseline before first vaccination. Receptor amplification or capture employed the immunoSEQ multiplex PCR assay. This immuneACCESS table, as held by TCRdb, lists in-frame sequences with V and J called but not all clones. Of the missing ones, under half trace to an unresolved V gene in checked studies; the others have no known cause. Present in this sample are about 120,000 clones, approximately 90% of which were seen just once. The ten largest clones add up to approximately 4.8% of the sample. Sequenced here: peripheral blood, sampled on day 0 of AZD1222 vaccination. The receptors were sampled from an adult in good health.

The chain employs TRBV19 and TRBJ1-2; D may be TRBD1 (6 bases). The germline CDR1 and CDR2 sequences are LNHDA and SQIVND (reference sequence). Trimming removed 1 base from V and 3 bases from J, with 9 bases in between. The CDR3 runs to 14 residues. CDR3 sequence: CASSIVRGDYGYTF. As DNA, the CDR3 is TGTGCCAGTAGTATAGTCAGGGGCGACTATGGCTACACCTTC. Variable domain in full (rest from reference TRBV19 and TRBJ1-2): DGGITQSPKYLFRKEGQNVTLSCEQNLNHDAMYWYRQDPGQGLRLIYYSQIVNDFQKGDIAEGYSVSREKKESFPLTVTSAQKNPTAFYLCASSIVRGDYGYTFGSGTRLTVV.

The chain is built from TRBV10-3 and TRBJ1-2; D gene uncertain. Trimming stripped 3 bases from V and 4 bases from J, with 12 bases between. There are 14 residues in the CDR3. Germline values: CDR1 ENHRY, CDR2 SYGVKD. CDR3 bases: TGTGCCATCAGTGAACGGTCCCCGCTCTATGGCTACACCTTC. Residues: CAISERSPLYGYTF.

The chain recombines TRBV18 with TRBJ2-1, with 13 bases that match TRBD2. The J segment lost 0 bases and the V segment lost 5 bases, leaving 4 bases of the junction unmatched. Germline V gene lookup returns CDR1 KGHSH and CDR2 LQKENI. This CDR3 has 17 residues. DNA of the CDR3: TGTGCCAGCTCATCGGGACTAGCGGGGCTCTCCTACAATGAGCAGTTCTTC. Its protein is CASSSGLAGLSYNEQFF.

This clone was picked up a small number of times. The chain has TRBV6-4 and TRBJ2-2; possibly TRBD1 for D (6 bases). V lost 3 bases, J lost 4 bases, and 6 bases lay in between. CDR3 length: 13 residues. Germline V lookup: CDR1 MRHNA, CDR2 SNTAGT. The CDR3 sequence: CASSEDSTGELFF. CDR3 nucleotides: TGTGCCAGCAGTGAGGACAGCACCGGGGAGCTGTTTTTT.

A single count supports this clone. The V call is TRBV7-9, the J call TRBJ1-5, with TRBD1 matching 11 bases. The trim removed 5 bases at V and 6 bases at J, leaving 6 bases unmatched. CDR1 is SEHNR, CDR2 FQNEAQ, per germline (reference sequence). The CDR3 covers 15 residues. CDR3 residues: CASSRDRGRSQPQHF. The CDR3 nucleotides read TGTGCCAGCAGCCGGGACAGGGGGAGAAGTCAGCCCCAGCATTTT. Drawing the rest from reference TRBV7-9 and TRBJ1-5, the complete variable domain is DTGVSQNPRHKITKRGQNVTFRCDPISEHNRLYWYRQTLGQGPEFLTYFQNEAQLEKSRLLSDRFSAERPKGSFSTLEIQRTEQGDSAMYLCASSRDRGRSQPQHFGDGTRLSIL.

The V and J genes are TRBV7-2 and TRBJ2-5, with a weak D call TRBD2 (6 bases). In germline, CDR1 is SGHTA, CDR2 FQGNSA. Trimming removed 4 bases at V and 4 bases at J, with 13 bases between. CDR3 length equals 14 residues. The CDR3 DNA is TGTGCCAGCAGCTCAAGCCTGCGGGGAGAGACCCAGTACTTC. Translated, it gives CASSSSLRGETQYF.

V is TRBV7-9 and J is TRBJ2-1, with D hard to call. This CDR3 is 14 amino acids long. Germline V gene lookup returns CDR1 SEHNR and CDR2 FQNEAQ (reference sequence). With 3 bases removed from V and 5 bases from J, the gap between germline ends came to 11 bases. The CDR3 DNA reads as TGTGCCAGCAGCTTTTTTCAGGTGGACAATGAGCAGTTCTTC. This translates into CASSFFQVDNEQFF.

This sequence joins TRBV5-1 and TRBJ2-2; D ambiguous. The CDR3 runs 12 residues. The germline V gene has CDR1 SGHRS and CDR2 YFSETQ. The germline V and J ends were trimmed by 4 bases and 2 bases, with 3 bases remaining between them. CDR3 nucleotides: TGCGCCAGCAGCGAAAACACCGGGGAGCTGTTTTTT. This codes for CASSENTGELFF.